A single sample gave rise to the 20 T cell receptor beta chains below, sequenced in a study of blood T cell repertoires in COVID-19. Data came from immunoSEQ multiplex PCR; TCRdb stores just in-frame clones and leaves some out. The sample has around 150,000 clones; 80% to 90% are singletons. The sequenced sample consisted of PBMCs or T cells enriched from blood (not recorded which). These receptors were obtained from a man between 50 and 59 years old who had recovered from COVID-19.

V usage is TRBV11-2 and J usage is TRBJ1-3; D call uncertain. Looked up from germline, CDR1 is SGHAT and CDR2 is FQNNGV. V lost 5 bases, J lost 4 bases, and 15 bases lay in between. CDR3 length equals 15 residues. CDR3 DNA sequence: TGTGCCAGCAGCACAGACATAGTGTCGGGAAACACCATATATTTT. Protein product: CASSTDIVSGNTIYF.

The J gene is TRBJ2-3, the V gene TRBV6-5, with unresolved D. CDR3 length: 13 amino acids. The V end was cut by 7 bases, the J end by 2 bases, with 10 bases between. The V gene's germline CDR1 is MNHEY and CDR2 SVGAGI. In nucleotides, the CDR3 is TGTGCCAGCATGTCCGGTTCCACAGATACGCAGTATTTT. Amino acids: CASMSGSTDTQYF.

This chain joins TRBV19 and TRBJ1-5; D ambiguous. The CDR3 loop spans 16 amino acids. V dropped 1 base and J dropped 2 bases, with 12 bases sitting between them. Per the germline V gene, CDR1 is LNHDA and CDR2 is SQIVND (reference sequence). The CDR3 sequence is CASSIVPRSGNQPQHF. The CDR3 DNA reads TGTGCCAGTAGTATAGTCCCTAGGTCGGGCAATCAGCCCCAGCATTTT. Full variable domain (rest looked up from reference TRBV19 and TRBJ1-5): DGGITQSPKYLFRKEGQNVTLSCEQNLNHDAMYWYRQDPGQGLRLIYYSQIVNDFQKGDIAEGYSVSREKKESFPLTVTSAQKNPTAFYLCASSIVPRSGNQPQHFGDGTRLSIL.

The chain uses TRBV5-1 and TRBJ2-3, with 15 bases identical to TRBD2. Germline V gives CDR1 SGHRS, CDR2 YFSETQ. The CDR3 consists of 19 residues. V was pared by 5 bases and J by 0 bases, with 10 bases of the junction left unmatched. The CDR3, as DNA: TGCGCCAGCAGTTCGGGACTAGCGGGGGGCTTCTTAAGCACAGATACGCAGTATTTT. Its translation: CASSSGLAGGFLSTDTQYF. Full variable domain (outside the CDR3, taken from reference TRBV5-1 and TRBJ2-3): KAGVTQTPRYLIKTRGQQVTLSCSPISGHRSVSWYQQTPGQGLQFLFEYFSETQRNKGNFPGRFSGRQFSNSRSEMNVSTLELGDSALYLCASSSGLAGGFLSTDTQYFGPGTRLTVL.

The V and J genes are TRBV6-5 and TRBJ2-7; 7 bases map to TRBD1. The germline V gene has CDR1 MNHEY and CDR2 SVGAGI. V trimming: 6 bases; J trimming: 2 bases; junction bases outside the gene matches: 10. This CDR3 contains 15 residues. The CDR3 DNA follows: TGTGCCAGCAGCTTAGACAGGGCCCTGACCTACGAGCAGTACTTC. This gives the protein CASSLDRALTYEQYF.

Comments on this clone: This CDR3 is also generated by other DNA sequences in the sample. This chain joins TRBV10-3 and TRBJ2-7; 8 bases line up with TRBD2. The CDR3 sequence is 15 residues long. Germline assignment: CDR1 ENHRY and CDR2 SYGVKD. V gave up 3 bases and J gave up 0 bases; unmatched junction bases: 4. The CDR3 nucleotides are TGTGCCATCAGTGAACCGGGGGGGTTCTCCTACGAGCAGTACTTC. It is translated as CAISEPGGFSYEQYF.

J is TRBJ1-2 and V is TRBV5-4; 7 bases are shared with TRBD1. V was clipped by 0 bases and J by 5 bases; unmatched bases: 7. The V gene's germline CDR1 is SGHNT and CDR2 YYREEE (reference sequence). This CDR3 comprises 15 residues. The CDR3 DNA reads as TGTGCCAGCAGCTTGGTGACAGGGAGTGGTTATGGCTACACCTTC. Amino acid sequence: CASSLVTGSGYGYTF.

This rearrangement joins TRBV4-1 to TRBJ2-7; D not certain. This CDR3 region has 14 residues. Per germline, CDR1 MGHRA and CDR2 YSYEKL. Between the trimmed V and J ends, which lost 1 base and 0 bases, there was a span of 7 bases. The CDR3 bases are TGCGCCAGCAGCCAAGTTATAGCCTCCTACGAGCAGTACTTC. Its translation is CASSQVIASYEQYF.

This chain joins TRBV27 and TRBJ1-6; no definite D call. There are 15 residues in the CDR3. Between the trimmed V and J ends, which lost 8 bases and 9 bases, there was a span of 20 bases. CDR1 is MNHEY, CDR2 SMNVEV, per germline (reference sequence). The CDR3 reads CASGRGIGDVSPLHF. CDR3 DNA sequence: TGTGCCAGCGGAAGAGGGATTGGCGATGTTTCACCCCTCCACTTT.

The rearrangement joins TRBV28 to TRBJ1-2; no clear D gene. CDR1 is MDHEN and CDR2 is SYDVKM in the germline V gene. The CDR3 sequence is 15 residues long. V was cut by 3 bases and J by 0 bases, with 11 bases left in between. The DNA for the CDR3 is TGTGCCAGCAGTTTCGCGCTCCTAGCTAACTATGGCTACACCTTC. It is translated as CASSFALLANYGYTF.

The chain is built from TRBV9 and TRBJ1-2; 11 bases line up with TRBD1. Germline CDR1 reads SGDLS; CDR2 reads YYNGEE. V lost 4 bases to trimming and J lost 2 bases; unmatched junction nucleotides: 7. The CDR3 length is 16 residues. The CDR3 region has the DNA TGTGCCAGCAGCCCAGGCCGGACAGGGGGCAACTATGGCTACACCTTC. Protein sequence: CASSPGRTGGNYGYTF.

This chain joins TRBV11-1 and TRBJ2-3; a possible D gene is TRBD2 (6 bases). The V end was cut by 1 base, the J end by 2 bases, with 13 bases between. The CDR3 extends over 16 amino acids. Germline V gene sequence: CDR1 SGHAT, CDR2 FQDESV (reference sequence). The CDR3 loop is CASSLVGGAPTDTQYF. The CDR3 DNA is TGTGCCAGCAGCTTAGTCGGGGGAGCCCCCACAGATACGCAGTATTTT.

The chain combines TRBV2 with TRBJ2-1; the match to TRBD2 covers 13 bases. CDR1 SNHLY and CDR2 FYNNEI come from the germline V gene. V lost 8 bases, J lost 4 bases, and 2 bases stayed unmatched. CDR3 length equals 14 residues. Here the CDR3 reads CASSGLAGYNEQFF. The CDR3 DNA follows: TGTGCCAGCTCGGGACTAGCGGGGTACAATGAGCAGTTCTTC.

This rearrangement joins TRBV9 to TRBJ2-1; maybe TRBD1 (6 bases). Germline CDR1 is SGDLS and CDR2 is YYNGEE. V was trimmed by 4 bases and J by 9 bases, leaving 17 bases between them. The CDR3 loop spans 14 amino acids. The CDR3 nucleotides read TGTGCCAGCAGCCCGCGGCAGGGGAACGGTGAGCAGTTCTTC. Its translation is CASSPRQGNGEQFF.

This chain links TRBV4-1 with TRBJ1-1; no reliable D call. In germline, CDR1 is MGHRA, CDR2 YSYEKL. The CDR3 totals 15 residues. The V end was cut by 2 bases, the J end by 0 bases, with 10 bases between. CDR3 nucleotide sequence: TGCGCCAGCAGCCAAAGGGAGGTGTTGAACACTGAAGCTTTCTTT. This gives the protein CASSQREVLNTEAFF.

J is TRBJ2-7 and V is TRBV14; 7 bases are a match to TRBD2. CDR3 length equals 18 residues. J was trimmed by 3 bases and V by 0 bases; bases with no gene match: 14. Germline-derived CDR1 and CDR2 are SGHDN and FVKESK. CDR3 protein: CASSQDQIGGEGFYEQYF. The CDR3 DNA is TGTGCCAGCAGCCAAGATCAAATTGGAGGGGAGGGGTTCTACGAGCAGTACTTC. The entire variable domain, with the rest obtained from reference TRBV14 and TRBJ2-7, is as follows: EAGVTQFPSHSVIEKGQTVTLRCDPISGHDNLYWYRRVMGKEIKFLLHFVKESKQDESGMPNNRFLAERTGGTYSTLKVQPAELEDSGVYFCASSQDQIGGEGFYEQYFGPGTRLTVT.

This clone came up a few times. The rearrangement links TRBV7-8 to TRBJ2-3, with TRBD1 matching over 7 bases. Germline values: CDR1 SGHVS, CDR2 FQNEAQ. CDR3 length equals 15 residues. V trimming: 2 bases; J trimming: 2 bases; junction bases outside the gene matches: 4. CDR3 coding DNA: TGTGCCAGCAGCTTATCGGACAGGATCACAGATACGCAGTATTTT. Protein: CASSLSDRITDTQYF.

The chain carries TRBV6-5 and TRBJ1-4, with D perhaps TRBD1 (6 bases). The CDR3 length is 14 residues. V shed 4 bases and J shed 7 bases, with 13 bases lying between them. Per the germline V gene, CDR1 is MNHEY and CDR2 is SVGAGI. The CDR3 DNA follows: TGTGCCAGCAGTTTCTCAGGGGCTAGTGAAAAACTGTTTTTT. Its translation: CASSFSGASEKLFF.

The chain combines TRBV5-1 with TRBJ1-1; D is possibly TRBD1 (5 bases). The CDR3 runs to 14 residues. CDR1 and CDR2 from the germline V gene are SGHRS and YFSETQ. Trimming removed 0 bases at V and 0 bases at J, with 6 bases between. CDR3 region: CASSLEQVNTEAFF. The DNA of the CDR3 is TGCGCCAGCAGCTTGGAACAGGTGAACACTGAAGCTTTCTTT. The full variable domain, with the rest looked up from reference TRBV5-1 and TRBJ1-1, is KAGVTQTPRYLIKTRGQQVTLSCSPISGHRSVSWYQQTPGQGLQFLFEYFSETQRNKGNFPGRFSGRQFSNSRSEMNVSTLELGDSALYLCASSLEQVNTEAFFGQGTRLTVV.

V usage is TRBV27 and J usage is TRBJ1-2; tentative D call: TRBD1 (5 bases). Germline V gene sequence: CDR1 MNHEY, CDR2 SMNVEV (reference sequence). The length of the CDR3 is 12 residues. Trimming pared 7 bases from V and 8 bases from J, leaving 14 bases between. The CDR3 loop reads CASKFVKGGYTF. CDR3 nucleotides: TGTGCCAGCAAGTTTGTTAAGGGGGGCTACACCTTC.